This T cell receptor beta chain was captured by sequencing in a study of post-analysis software for immune sequencing data. Study-wide context: Multiple sclerosis in the patients followed relapsing-remitting, secondary progressive and progressive-relapsing courses.

The germline V gene encodes CDR1 MDHEN and CDR2 SYDVKM. The length of the CDR3 is 15 residues. V was trimmed by 3 bases and J by 6 bases, leaving 14 bases between them. Worth noting for this clonotype: As yet, its antigen is unknown.

Study observations and caveats: F measure grouped same-batch samples tightly together. Several TRBV segments were more frequent in patients than controls; TRBV5-6, TRBV5-1 and TRBV20-1 belonged to this group. Significantly lower normalized Chao1 diversity was seen in multiple sclerosis patients than in controls.

Built from TCR beta cDNA, the libraries had unique molecular identifiers in them. Each batch of roughly 1 to 11 million T cells produced 500,000 to 550,000 cDNA molecules. From the PCR reads, TCRdb called clonotypes with MiXCR, one entry per CDR3 protein. In the table there are about 180,000 distinct CDR3 sequences, around 30% of which are singletons. This clonotype was sampled from a girl aged 10-17 years with multiple sclerosis. This chain links TRBV28 with TRBJ2-2, with a possible D match to TRBD1 (5 bases). The sequenced material came from blood. CDR3 region: CASSLFNAGPGELFF. CDR3 coding DNA: TGTGCCAGCAGTTTGTTTAACGCAGGGCCCGGGGAGCTGTTTTTT.